The rows below give T cell receptor beta chains drawn from one sample of a study of Ad26.COV2.S vaccination and SARS-CoV-2 variants. The protocol was immunoSEQ multiplex PCR, while the TCRdb copy is restricted to in-frame clones and leaves out a portion. The data show around 300,000 clones, 75% to 90% seen once. Specimen: peripheral blood, collected in a trial of Ad26.COV2.S vaccine versus placebo. Receptor source: a person between 18 and 65 years old who received the Ad26.COV2.S COVID-19 vaccine or a placebo. Both conserved end residues are part of each CDR3. The D gene is left open where the match is weak. Clone size, where shown, is once, few, many, or a class for clones that have expanded.

d_gene | j_gene | v_gene | abundance | CDR3aa | CDR3nt
TRBD2 | TRBJ2-1 | TRBV19 | - | CASSQAGGLDNEQFF | TGTGCCAGTAGCCAAGCGGGGGGGCTGGACAATGAGCAGTTCTTC
- | TRBJ1-1 | TRBV2 | once | CASRSQTAGMGTEAFF | TGTGCCAGCAGATCTCAGACCGCCGGCATGGGCACTGAAGCTTTCTTT
TRBD1 | TRBJ1-6 | TRBV4-3 | - | CASSQEGQGRSPLHF | TGCGCCAGCAGCCAGGAAGGACAGGGACGTTCACCCCTCCACTTT
TRBD2 | TRBJ2-7 | TRBV7-8 | - | CASSSISGKGIYEQYF | TGTGCCAGCAGCTCAATTAGCGGGAAGGGGATCTACGAGCAGTACTTC
- | TRBJ1-2 | TRBV6-6 | - | CASSYDSNYGYTF | TGTGCCAGCAGTTACGATTCTAACTATGGCTACACCTTC
- | TRBJ2-7 | TRBV6-1 | - | CASSEGLQGGMYF | TGTGCCAGCAGTGAAGGCCTCCAGGGGGGTATGTACTTC
- | TRBJ2-5 | TRBV9 | - | CASSVGGQETQYF | TGTGCCAGCAGCGTAGGGGGTCAGGAGACCCAGTACTTC
TRBD2 | TRBJ2-7 | TRBV29-1 | - | CSVGLAGGGYEQYF | TGCAGCGTTGGACTAGCGGGGGGTGGCTACGAGCAGTACTTC
- | TRBJ2-1 | TRBV19 | - | CASSIGGASEQFF | TGTGCCAGTAGTATAGGGGGGGCCAGTGAGCAGTTCTTC
- | TRBJ1-1 | TRBV15 | - | CATSRGWNTEAFF | TGTGCCACCAGCAGAGGGTGGAACACTGAAGCTTTCTTT
TRBD2 | TRBJ2-1 | TRBV7-3 | - | CASSSRTRYEQFF | TGTGCCAGCAGCTCAAGGACTAGGTATGAGCAGTTCTTC
- | TRBJ1-2 | TRBV6-1 | - | CASSERSANYGYTF | TGTGCCAGCAGTGAAAGGTCAGCCAACTATGGCTACACCTTC
- | TRBJ2-2 | TRBV10-3 | - | CAISESISGHPTGELFF | TGTGCCATCAGTGAGTCGATCTCGGGACACCCCACCGGGGAGCTGTTTTTT
TRBD1 | TRBJ1-4 | TRBV5-1 | once | CASSADRATNEKLFF | TGCGCCAGCAGCGCGGACAGGGCAACTAATGAAAAACTGTTTTTT
- | TRBJ2-7 | TRBV3-1/TRBV3-2 | - | CASSQGAGVSYEQYF | TGTGCCAGCAGCCAAGGGGCCGGGGTGTCCTACGAGCAGTACTTC
TRBD1 | TRBJ1-1 | TRBV28 | - | CASSSYRGTEAFF | TGTGCCAGCAGTTCCTACAGGGGGACTGAAGCTTTCTTT
- | TRBJ2-5 | TRBV12-3/TRBV12-4 | once | CASSPYQETQYF | TGTGCCAGCAGTCCGTACCAAGAGACCCAGTACTTC
- | TRBJ2-2 | TRBV5-1 | - | CASSFRGGELFF | TGCGCCAGCAGCTTCAGGGGCGGGGAGCTGTTTTTT